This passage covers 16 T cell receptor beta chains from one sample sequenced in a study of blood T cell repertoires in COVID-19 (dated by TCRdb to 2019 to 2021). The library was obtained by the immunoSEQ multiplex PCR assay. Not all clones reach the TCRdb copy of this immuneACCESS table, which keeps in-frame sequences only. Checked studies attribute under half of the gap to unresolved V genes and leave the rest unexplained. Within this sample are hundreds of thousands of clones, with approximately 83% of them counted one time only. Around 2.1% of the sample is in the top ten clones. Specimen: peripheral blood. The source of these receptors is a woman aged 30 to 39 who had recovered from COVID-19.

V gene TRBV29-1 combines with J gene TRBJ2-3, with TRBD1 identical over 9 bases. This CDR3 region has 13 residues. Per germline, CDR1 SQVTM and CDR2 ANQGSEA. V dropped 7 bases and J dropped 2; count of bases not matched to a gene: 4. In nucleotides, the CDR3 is TGCAGCGCACAGGGGGCAAACACAGATACGCAGTATTTT. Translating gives CSAQGANTDTQYF.

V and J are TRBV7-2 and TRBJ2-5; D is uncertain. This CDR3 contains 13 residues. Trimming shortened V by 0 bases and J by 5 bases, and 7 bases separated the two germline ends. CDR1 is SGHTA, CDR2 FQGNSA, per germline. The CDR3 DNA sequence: TGTGCCAGCAGCTTAGCGCCCAGGGAGACCCAGTACTTC. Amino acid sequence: CASSLAPRETQYF.

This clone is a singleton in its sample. CDR3 amino acids: CASSRLGALETQYF. The DNA for the CDR3 is TGTGCCAGCAGTCGGCTGGGGGCTTTGGAGACCCAGTACTTC. V and J are TRBV2 and TRBJ2-5; tentative D call: TRBD1 (6 bases). The CDR3 has 14 amino acids. Germline CDR1 SNHLY, CDR2 FYNNEI. V lost 5 bases to trimming and J lost 5 bases, with 15 bases between them.

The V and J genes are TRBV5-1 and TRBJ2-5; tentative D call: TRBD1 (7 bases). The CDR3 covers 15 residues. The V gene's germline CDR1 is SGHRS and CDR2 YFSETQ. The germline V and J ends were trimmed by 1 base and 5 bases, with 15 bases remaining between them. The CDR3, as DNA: TGCGCCAGCAGCTTGACAGGGGAGGTTACGGAGACCCAGTACTTC. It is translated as CASSLTGEVTETQYF.

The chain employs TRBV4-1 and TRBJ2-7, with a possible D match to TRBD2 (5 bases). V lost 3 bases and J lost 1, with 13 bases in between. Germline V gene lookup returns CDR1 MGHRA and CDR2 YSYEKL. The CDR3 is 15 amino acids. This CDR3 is CASSQSGLGSYEQYF. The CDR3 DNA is TGCGCCAGCAGCCAGTCCGGACTGGGTTCCTACGAGCAGTACTTC.

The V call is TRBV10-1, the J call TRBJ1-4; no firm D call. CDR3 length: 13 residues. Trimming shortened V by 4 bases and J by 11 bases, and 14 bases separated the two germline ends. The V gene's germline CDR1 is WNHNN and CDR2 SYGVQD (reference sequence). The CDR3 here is CASSVTVEVKLFF. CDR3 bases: TGCGCCAGCAGTGTGACCGTAGAGGTCAAACTGTTTTTT.

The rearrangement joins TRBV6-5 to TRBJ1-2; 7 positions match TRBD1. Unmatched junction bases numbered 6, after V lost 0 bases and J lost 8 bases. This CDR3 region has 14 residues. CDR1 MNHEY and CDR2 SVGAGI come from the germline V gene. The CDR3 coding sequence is TGTGCCAGCAGTTACTCCGAGGGGGCGTCAGGCTACACCTTC. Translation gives CASSYSEGASGYTF.

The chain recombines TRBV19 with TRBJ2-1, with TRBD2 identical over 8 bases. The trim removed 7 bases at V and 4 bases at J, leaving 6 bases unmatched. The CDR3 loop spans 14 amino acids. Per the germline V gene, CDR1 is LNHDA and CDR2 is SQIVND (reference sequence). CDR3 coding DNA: TGTGCCAGTAATCGGGAGGGCCCTTACAATGAGCAGTTCTTC. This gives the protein CASNREGPYNEQFF.

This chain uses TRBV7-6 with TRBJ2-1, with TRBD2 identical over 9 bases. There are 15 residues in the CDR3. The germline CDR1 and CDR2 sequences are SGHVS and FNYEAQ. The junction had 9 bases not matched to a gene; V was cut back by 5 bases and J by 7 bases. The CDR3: CASSLSTSGLNEQFF. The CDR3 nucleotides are TGTGCCAGCAGCCTTTCGACTAGCGGCTTAAATGAGCAGTTCTTC.

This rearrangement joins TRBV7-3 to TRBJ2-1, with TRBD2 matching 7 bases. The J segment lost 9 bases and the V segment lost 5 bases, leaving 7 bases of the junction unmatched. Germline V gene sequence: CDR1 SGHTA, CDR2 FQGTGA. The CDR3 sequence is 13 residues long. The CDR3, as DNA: TGTGCCAGCAGCCCTGGACTAGGTCGTGAGCAGTTCTTC. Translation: CASSPGLGREQFF.

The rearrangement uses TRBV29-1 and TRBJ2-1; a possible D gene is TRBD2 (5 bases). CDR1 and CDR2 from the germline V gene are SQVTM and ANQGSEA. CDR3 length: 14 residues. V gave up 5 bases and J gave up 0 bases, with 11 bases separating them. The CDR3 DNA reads TGCAGCGTTTACAGCGGCGGCTCCTACAATGAGCAGTTCTTC. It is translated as CSVYSGGSYNEQFF.

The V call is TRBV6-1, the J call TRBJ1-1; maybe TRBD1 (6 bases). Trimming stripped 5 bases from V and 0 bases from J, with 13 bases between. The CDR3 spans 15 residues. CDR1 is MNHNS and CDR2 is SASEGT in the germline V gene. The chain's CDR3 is CASSRSGTMNTEAFF. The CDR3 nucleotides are TGTGCCAGCAGTCGGTCCGGGACAATGAACACTGAAGCTTTCTTT.

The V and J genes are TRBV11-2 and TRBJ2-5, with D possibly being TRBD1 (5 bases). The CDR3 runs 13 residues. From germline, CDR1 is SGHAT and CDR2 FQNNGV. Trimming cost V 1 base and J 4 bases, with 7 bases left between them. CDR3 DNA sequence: TGTGCCAGCAGCTTAGGACAGTCAGAGACCCAGTACTTC. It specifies CASSLGQSETQYF.

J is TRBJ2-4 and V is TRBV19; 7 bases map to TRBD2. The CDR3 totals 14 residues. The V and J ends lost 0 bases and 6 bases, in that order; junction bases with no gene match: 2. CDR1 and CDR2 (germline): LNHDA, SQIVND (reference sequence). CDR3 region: CASSIESSGNIQYF. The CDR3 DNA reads TGTGCCAGTAGTATAGAGTCTAGCGGAAACATTCAGTACTTC.

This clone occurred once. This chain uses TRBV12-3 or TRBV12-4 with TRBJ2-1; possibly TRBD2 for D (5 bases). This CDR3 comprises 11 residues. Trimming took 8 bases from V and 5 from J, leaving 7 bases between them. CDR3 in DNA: TGTGCCAGCGGGAGCAACAATGAGCAGTTCTTC. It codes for CASGSNNEQFF.

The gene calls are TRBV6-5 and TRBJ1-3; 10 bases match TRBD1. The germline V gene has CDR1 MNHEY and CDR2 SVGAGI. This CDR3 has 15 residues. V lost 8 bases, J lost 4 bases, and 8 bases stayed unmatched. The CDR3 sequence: CASGRQGAMGNTIYF. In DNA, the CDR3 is TGTGCCAGCGGCAGACAGGGGGCGATGGGAAACACCATATATTTT.